The 31 T cell receptor beta chains reported below all come from one sample, sequenced in a study of T-cell reconstitution after alpha-beta-depleted transplantation in children. Preparation of the TCRbeta library was carried out with unique molecular identifiers. MiXCR, applied by TCRdb to the PCR reads, yields one record per CDR3 protein. The profile covers about 640,000 distinct CDR3 sequences, with around 17% appearing a single time and about 1.1% taken by the ten largest. Sequences were derived from PBMCs from the stem cell graft donor, sampled from the stem cell graft. All receptors come from a human donor who donated a stem cell graft to a child with acute myeloid leukemia.

This clonotype was recorded a few times. The V gene is TRBV28, the J gene TRBJ1-5, with D maybe TRBD1 (6 bases). This CDR3 has 15 residues. In germline, CDR1 is MDHEN, CDR2 SYDVKM. Trimming stripped 5 bases from V and 2 bases from J, with 13 bases between. CDR3 nucleotide sequence: TGTGCCAGCAGTCCTGCAGGGGCTCGCAATCAGCCCCAGCATTTT. Translation: CASSPAGARNQPQHF. Filled out from reference TRBV28 and TRBJ1-5, the complete variable domain reads DVKVTQSSRYLVKRTGEKVFLECVQDMDHENMFWYRQDPGLGLRLIYFSYDVKMKEKGDIPEGYSVSREKKERFSLILESASTNQTSMYLCASSPAGARNQPQHFGDGTRLSIL.

This clonotype was observed many times. This rearrangement joins TRBV29-1 to TRBJ2-7, with D tentatively TRBD2 (7 bases). Germline V gene data show CDR1 as SQVTM and CDR2 as ANQGSEA. This CDR3 spans 16 amino acids. Trimming pared 2 bases from V and 2 bases from J, leaving 19 bases between. The CDR3 DNA sequence: TGCAGCGTTGAACGGGGGGCGGCGGGGGAGACCTACGAGCAGTACTTC. Translation: CSVERGAAGETYEQYF.

As for this clonotype: Given the absence of the conserved phenylalanine or tryptophan at the CDR3 end, a read error is likely. This chain links TRBV5-1 with TRBJ2-2, with D hard to call. CDR1 is SGHRS, CDR2 YFSETQ, per germline. The CDR3 runs to 12 residues. Trimming shortened V by 5 bases and J by 2 bases, and 4 bases separated the two germline ends. The CDR3 sequence is CASSSNTGELFL. The DNA of the CDR3 is TGCGCCAGCAGTTCTAACACCGGGGAGCTGTTTCTT.

This sequence joins TRBV5-6 and TRBJ1-1; 9 positions agree with TRBD1. Germline CDR1 and CDR2: SGHDT and YYEEEE. Trimming took 4 bases from V and 11 from J; bases not matched to a gene: 12. The CDR3 has 14 amino acids. The CDR3 DNA reads TGTGCCAGCAGCACGGGGGCAACAGGGGGCGCGGCTTTCTTT. Translating gives CASSTGATGGAAFF.

This chain links TRBV6-1 with TRBJ2-2; the D is unclear. CDR3 length: 16 amino acids. Germline values: CDR1 MNHNS, CDR2 SASEGT. V was shortened by 1 base and J by 2 bases, with 11 bases between the two germline ends. This CDR3 is CASSEDLVGNTGELFF. CDR3 nucleotide sequence: TGTGCCAGCAGTGAAGATTTGGTCGGAAACACCGGGGAGCTGTTTTTT.

With regard to this clonotype: A single base separates this from a much larger clone, so it may be a read error. J is TRBJ2-5 and V is TRBV20-1, with TRBD2 matching over 8 bases. Germline CDR1 is DFQATT and CDR2 is SNEGSKA (reference sequence). The CDR3 runs to 12 residues. After removal of 8 bases from V and 2 bases from J, the junction contained 4 bases not matched to a gene. The CDR3 DNA follows: TGCAGTCCCGGGGGGGGGCAAGAGACCCAGTACTTC. Its protein is CSPGGGQETQYF.

This clonotype was seen at least ten times. V gene TRBV29-1 combines with J gene TRBJ2-3; 10 nucleotides agree with TRBD2. CDR3 length: 14 amino acids. Unmatched junction bases numbered 3, after V lost 5 bases and J lost 1 base. Germline CDR1 SQVTM, CDR2 ANQGSEA. The CDR3 protein is CSVSTSGGTDTQYF. The CDR3 DNA sequence: TGCAGCGTTTCTACTAGCGGGGGCACAGATACGCAGTATTTT.

This clonotype was observed many times. The chain recombines TRBV29-1 with TRBJ2-5; the D call may be TRBD1 or TRBD2 (6 bases each). V was trimmed by 2 bases and J by 1 base, leaving 8 bases between them. The CDR3 covers 13 residues. Germline assignment: CDR1 SQVTM and CDR2 ANQGSEA. The CDR3 sequence is CSVESGAQETQYF. CDR3 DNA sequence: TGCAGCGTTGAATCGGGGGCCCAAGAGACCCAGTACTTC.

This clonotype was counted a few times. The J gene is TRBJ1-5, the V gene TRBV28, with D tentatively TRBD1 (5 bases). Germline V gene lookup returns CDR1 MDHEN and CDR2 SYDVKM. Trimming removed 11 bases from V and 0 bases from J, with 20 bases in between. This CDR3 comprises 16 residues. Here the CDR3 DNA reads TGTGCCGCCACCCCCATACAGGATCTTAGCAATCAGCCCCAGCATTTT. Translated, it gives CAATPIQDLSNQPQHF.

This clonotype was detected many times. The chain links TRBV18 to TRBJ2-7; 7 bases align to TRBD1. With 4 bases clipped from V and 3 bases from J, the junction kept 3 bases outside the gene matches. This CDR3 region has 13 residues. The V gene's germline CDR1 is KGHSH and CDR2 LQKENI. CDR3 bases: TGTGCCAGCTCACAGGGGACAGACTACGAGCAGTACGTC. It yields the protein CASSQGTDYEQYV.

This clonotype was counted only a few times. The CDR3 DNA is TGTGCCAGCAGTTTACTCACAGGGGGCACTGAAGCTTTCTTT. Translation: CASSLLTGGTEAFF. This chain links TRBV28 with TRBJ1-1; 8 nucleotides align to TRBD1. The germline V gene encodes CDR1 MDHEN and CDR2 SYDVKM. The V and J ends lost 2 bases and 4 bases, in that order; junction bases with no gene match: 3. The length of the CDR3 is 14 residues.

The rearrangement links TRBV18 to TRBJ2-1; D gene ambiguous. Trimming removed 3 bases at V and 4 bases at J, with 13 bases between. The CDR3 runs 15 residues. Germline V lookup: CDR1 KGHSH, CDR2 LQKENI. This chain's CDR3 is CASSPEQRLYNEQFF. In nucleotides, the CDR3 is TGTGCCAGCTCACCTGAACAGAGACTTTACAATGAGCAGTTCTTC.

This clonotype has more than one count but fewer than ten. This chain connects TRBV24-1 to TRBJ2-2; D call uncertain. This CDR3 is 14 amino acids long. Germline CDR1 and CDR2: KGHDR and SFDVKD. V gave up 4 bases and J gave up 0 bases, with 5 bases separating them. CDR3 DNA sequence: TGTGCCACCAGTGAATCCACGAACACCGGGGAGCTGTTTTTT. Protein product: CATSESTNTGELFF.

Turning to this clonotype: One end of the junction varies from germline; a read error may be responsible. The J gene is TRBJ2-7, the V gene TRBV7-2; 8 nucleotides match TRBD1. The CDR3 is 14 residues long. Germline CDR1 is SGHTA and CDR2 is FQGNSA. CDR3 coding DNA: TGTGCCAGCAGCTTAGGGACAGGGCCCTACGACCAGTACTTC. It is translated as CASSLGTGPYDQYF.

The chain uses TRBV5-1 and TRBJ1-1; unclear D gene. V was cut by 0 bases and J by 6 bases, with 12 bases left in between. Germline V gives CDR1 SGHRS, CDR2 YFSETQ. The CDR3 is 14 residues long. CDR3 region: CASSLAARTAEAFF. The CDR3 bases are TGCGCCAGCAGCTTGGCCGCAAGGACCGCTGAAGCTTTCTTT. The full variable domain, its missing parts supplied by reference TRBV5-1 and TRBJ1-1, is KAGVTQTPRYLIKTRGQQVTLSCSPISGHRSVSWYQQTPGQGLQFLFEYFSETQRNKGNFPGRFSGRQFSNSRSEMNVSTLELGDSALYLCASSLAARTAEAFFGQGTRLTVV.

This clonotype occurred many times. The chain recombines TRBV20-1 with TRBJ2-7; D may be TRBD2 (6 bases). Trimming took off 6 bases at V and 3 bases at J, with 9 bases between the two ends. The CDR3 has 11 amino acids. CDR1 is DFQATT and CDR2 is SNEGSKA in the germline V gene (reference sequence). CDR3 protein: CSARESYEQYF. CDR3 nucleotides: TGCAGTGCCCGGGAGAGCTACGAGCAGTACTTC.

There are a few counts of this clonotype. The CDR3 spells CASSWETGDETQYF. The CDR3 bases are TGTGCCAGCAGTTGGGAAACAGGGGACGAGACCCAGTACTTC. The chain is built from TRBV28 and TRBJ2-5; 7 nucleotides agree with TRBD1. Germline V gene lookup returns CDR1 MDHEN and CDR2 SYDVKM. Trimming cost V 4 bases and J 5 bases; bases outside gene matches: 7. CDR3 length equals 14 residues.

This clonotype was seen only a few times. The chain carries TRBV5-1 and TRBJ2-1; 7 positions agree with TRBD1. This CDR3 region has 17 residues. CDR1 is SGHRS, CDR2 YFSETQ, per germline. The junction had 15 bases not matched to a gene; V was cut back by 3 bases and J by 6 bases. The CDR3 DNA sequence: TGCGCCAGCAGCTCCCAACCTCGACAGGGATGGTCCAATGAGCAGTTCTTC. This codes for CASSSQPRQGWSNEQFF.

In this sample, this clonotype turned up many times. This chain connects TRBV6-1 to TRBJ2-3, with 7 bases fitting TRBD2. Germline V gene lookup returns CDR1 MNHNS and CDR2 SASEGT. The V gene end was trimmed by 10 bases and the J gene end by 4 bases; junction bases not matched to a gene: 8. The CDR3 consists of 13 residues. CDR3: CATSGDVSDTQYF. The CDR3, as DNA: TGTGCCACCAGCGGGGACGTCTCAGATACGCAGTATTTT.

This clonotype was observed at least ten times. This chain links TRBV7-2 with TRBJ2-1, with D perhaps TRBD2 (7 bases). Trimming pared 0 bases from V and 6 bases from J, leaving 15 bases between. Germline assignment: CDR1 SGHTA and CDR2 FQGNSA. The CDR3 has 16 amino acids. The CDR3: CASSLARGRRGNEQFF. For the CDR3, the DNA is TGTGCCAGCAGCTTAGCGCGGGGGCGTCGGGGCAATGAGCAGTTCTTC.

As concerns this clonotype: This could be a read error, since a much larger clone is one nucleotide away. The V gene is TRBV29-1, the J gene TRBJ2-7; TRBD1 matches 7 bases. The germline V gene has CDR1 SQVTM and CDR2 ANQGSEA. The CDR3 runs to 12 residues. For the CDR3, the DNA is TGCAGCGTGACAGGGTCCACCTACGAGCGGTACTTC. The encoded protein is CSVTGSTYERYF.

This clonotype came up many times. The chain employs TRBV20-1 and TRBJ1-5; no definite D call. The CDR3 has 14 amino acids. The germline CDR1 and CDR2 sequences are DFQATT and SNEGSKA (reference sequence). V dropped 4 bases and J dropped 2 bases, with 12 bases sitting between them. The CDR3 protein is CSATLSRGNQPQHF. The CDR3 nucleotides read TGCAGTGCTACTTTAAGTAGGGGCAATCAGCCCCAGCATTTT.

This clonotype was observed many times. This sequence joins TRBV20-1 and TRBJ2-7, with a possible D match to TRBD1 (6 bases). Trimming removed 0 bases from V and 2 bases from J, with 11 bases in between. The CDR3 extends over 14 amino acids. CDR1 DFQATT and CDR2 SNEGSKA come from the germline V gene (reference sequence). The CDR3 is CSARDPGTTYEQYF. CDR3 DNA: TGCAGTGCTAGAGACCCAGGGACAACCTACGAGCAGTACTTC.

The rearrangement uses TRBV21-1 and TRBJ1-5. TRBV21-1 is marked as a pseudogene. CDR3 length equals 17 residues. This CDR3 is CASSKARPAYSNQPQHF. DNA of the CDR3: TGTGCCAGCAGCAAAGCGCGGCCAGCTTATAGCAATCAGCCCCAGCATTTT.

This clonotype has ten or more counts. V usage is TRBV29-1 and J usage is TRBJ2-1, with a weak D call TRBD2 (5 bases). This CDR3 is built from 13 residues. V was clipped by 5 bases and J by 4 bases, with 12 bases between them. Germline CDR1 reads SQVTM; CDR2 reads ANQGSEA. CDR3 protein: CSVTTGGYNEQFF. In DNA, the CDR3 is TGCAGCGTTACAACGGGCGGGTACAATGAGCAGTTCTTC.

This clonotype was counted a single time. The chain joins TRBV19 to TRBJ2-3, with D unresolved. CDR1 LNHDA and CDR2 SQIVND come from the germline V gene (reference sequence). The V end was cut by 3 bases, the J end by 4 bases, with 5 bases between. This CDR3 comprises 12 residues. DNA of the CDR3: TGTGCCAGTAGTATCCTCCCAGATACGCAGTATTTT. This sequence encodes CASSILPDTQYF.

This clonotype was recorded many times. The rearrangement links TRBV5-1 to TRBJ2-1; unclear D gene. The CDR3 covers 14 residues. CDR1 and CDR2 (germline): SGHRS, YFSETQ. V gave up 6 bases and J gave up 0 bases, with 10 bases separating them. CDR3 bases: TGCGCCAGCACTCCGAGAGGCTCCTACAATGAGCAGTTCTTC. This codes for CASTPRGSYNEQFF.

This clonotype appeared many times. This chain links TRBV20-1 with TRBJ1-2, with TRBD1 as a possible D gene (5 bases). This CDR3 has 13 residues. Germline V gene data show CDR1 as DFQATT and CDR2 as SNEGSKA (reference sequence). Trimming left V 0 bases short and J 5 bases short, with 10 bases between. The CDR3 nucleotides are TGCAGTGCTAGAGAGGCAGGGAAATATGGCTACACCTTC. As protein: CSAREAGKYGYTF.

There are many counts of this clonotype. The J gene is TRBJ2-1, the V gene TRBV12-3 or TRBV12-4; no clear D gene. V was trimmed by 6 bases and J by 9 bases, leaving 9 bases between them. The CDR3 is made up of 11 amino acids. The CDR3 region has the DNA TGTGCCAGCAGCATATCGGGTGAGCAGTTCTTC. Protein product: CASSISGEQFF.

This clonotype occurred many times. The rearrangement joins TRBV25-1 to TRBJ1-5; TRBD1 matches 11 bases. The germline V gene has CDR1 MGHDK and CDR2 SYGVNS. The CDR3 spans 15 residues. The J segment lost 6 bases and the V segment lost 6 bases, leaving 7 bases of the junction unmatched. CDR3 region: CASRPSGTGGQPQHF. CDR3 DNA sequence: TGTGCCAGCAGGCCCTCCGGGACAGGGGGTCAGCCCCAGCATTTT.

The rearrangement links TRBV7-9 to TRBJ1-1; D gene uncertain. The CDR3 runs 16 residues. The V gene lost 4 bases and the J gene lost 2 bases, with 17 bases spanning the gap. Per germline, CDR1 SEHNR and CDR2 FQNEAQ (reference sequence). CDR3: CASSSPRVVGNTEAFF. The CDR3 DNA reads as TGTGCCAGCAGCTCCCCTAGAGTGGTGGGAAACACTGAAGCTTTCTTT.